These T cell receptor beta chains were read from a single sample in a study of blood T cell repertoires in COVID-19. Using immunoSEQ multiplex PCR, the repertoire was profiled, and TCRdb retains in-frame clones only, with some absent. This table has about 270,000 clones, less than 90% appearing once. Sequencing was carried out using peripheral blood. The receptors here all came from a woman younger than 45 with COVID-19, enrolled during active disease. Each CDR3 is given with its conserved first and last residue. Each record gives: clone size, D gene, V gene, J gene, CDR3 DNA, CDR3 protein. A D gene is named only where the DNA matches it firmly. Not all rows give a size; the values are once, few, many and, for expanded clones, a class.

>many|TRBD1|TRBV5-1|TRBJ1-1
TGCGCCAGCTGGGACAGCAAGTCCATGAACACTGAAGCTTTCTTT
CASWDSKSMNTEAFF
>few|TRBD1|TRBV10-3|TRBJ1-2
TGTGCCATCAGTGACCCCGGTGTGGCGGAAGACAGGGGTCATGGCTACACCTTC
CAISDPGVAEDRGHGYTF
>.|.|TRBV27|TRBJ2-7
TGTGCCAGCAGTTTTGGGGGCGCAAACTACGAGCAGTACTTC
CASSFGGANYEQYF
>.|.|TRBV11-3|TRBJ1-1
TGTGCCAGCAGCTATGCAAGGGGTAGTGAAGCTTTCTTT
CASSYARGSEAFF
>.|.|TRBV5-8|TRBJ1-5
TGTGCCAGCACTCGGTATAAGGGGATCGATAGCAATCAGCCCCAGCATTTT
CASTRYKGIDSNQPQHF
>.|TRBD1|TRBV7-2|TRBJ1-2
TGTGCCAGCAGCGACAGGGGCTCTTTTGGCTACACCTTC
CASSDRGSFGYTF
>.|.|TRBV6-6|TRBJ1-4
TGTGCCAGCAGTCCTGTAGACATTAGGTTTGCAACTAATGAAAAACTGTTTTTT
CASSPVDIRFATNEKLFF
>.|TRBD2|TRBV6-1|TRBJ2-1
TGTGCCAGCAGTGACCTAGCGGGGGGGCACTACAATGAGCAGTTCTTC
CASSDLAGGHYNEQFF
>.|TRBD1|TRBV3-1/TRBV3-2|TRBJ1-1
TGTGCCAGCAGCCCCGGGACAGGGGGGACTGAAGCTTTCTTT
CASSPGTGGTEAFF
>.|.|TRBV19|TRBJ1-1
TGTGCCAGTAGTTATCGAGGGCTTCCGAACACTGAAGCTTTCTTT
CASSYRGLPNTEAFF
>once|TRBD2|TRBV6-4|TRBJ2-3
TGTGCCAGCAGTGAGGCGCGGGGGGTTAGCACAGATACGCAGTATTTT
CASSEARGVSTDTQYF
>.|.|TRBV3-1/TRBV3-2|TRBJ2-7
TGTGCCAGCAGCCAAGAGGAGCAGGGGGGCGAGCAGTACTTC
CASSQEEQGGEQYF
>once|TRBD1|TRBV5-1|TRBJ2-7
TGCGCCAGCAGCTCCAGGGGGCGCAGGGACGAGCAGTACTTC
CASSSRGRRDEQYF
>.|.|TRBV7-6|TRBJ1-1
TGTGCCAGCAGCTTGGCGGGTGAAAGCACTGAAGCTTTCTTT
CASSLAGESTEAFF
>once|.|TRBV19|TRBJ2-2
TGTGCCAGTAGTATAATGGCTTCAACCGGGGAGCTGTTTTTT
CASSIMASTGELFF
>.|TRBD1|TRBV7-7|TRBJ2-5
TGTGCCAGCAGCTTAGGGGCAGGGGGCGCGGGGCAAGAGACCCAGTACTTC
CASSLGAGGAGQETQYF
>.|TRBD2|TRBV5-4|TRBJ2-7
TGTGCCAGCAGCCCCGTGGGAGGTAGCGGGGGGGGTAGCTCCTACGAGCAGTACTTC
CASSPVGGSGGGSSYEQYF
>.|.|TRBV12-5|TRBJ1-1
TGTGCTAGTGGTTTGTACGGGTCGAGTACTGAAGCTTTCTTT
CASGLYGSSTEAFF
>.|.|TRBV3-1/TRBV3-2|TRBJ2-1
TGTGCCAGCAGCCAAGACCGACAGGGAGGACAGTTCTTC
CASSQDRQGGQFF
>.|.|TRBV27|TRBJ1-1
TGTGCCAGCAGTTCAGGGGTGAACACTGAAGCTTTCTTT
CASSSGVNTEAFF
>.|TRBD1|TRBV3-1/TRBV3-2|TRBJ2-3
TGTGCCAGCAGCCCGGGACAGAACACAGATACGCAGTATTTT
CASSPGQNTDTQYF
>.|TRBD1|TRBV4-2|TRBJ2-1
TGTGCCAGCAGCAAGTCCGGGACAGGGGGTTACAATGAGCAGTTCTTC
CASSKSGTGGYNEQFF
>few|.|TRBV27|TRBJ2-5
TGTGCCAGCAGTTTAAGCTCAGGGGAAGAGACCCAGTACTTC
CASSLSSGEETQYF
>.|.|TRBV30|TRBJ2-3
TGTGCCTGGGCATGGAGAGATACGCAGTATTTT
CAWAWRDTQYF
>.|TRBD1|TRBV11-2|TRBJ1-1
TGTGCCAGCAGCCCTCGGACAGGGAACACTGAAGCTTTCTTT
CASSPRTGNTEAFF
>.|.|TRBV3-1/TRBV3-2|TRBJ1-2
TGTGCCAGCAGCCAAGCAGAGACAGCTAACTATGGCTACACCTTC
CASSQAETANYGYTF
>.|TRBD2|TRBV4-2|TRBJ2-1
TGTGCCAGCAGCCAAGGTGTAGCGGGGGACAATGAGCAGTTCTTC
CASSQGVAGDNEQFF
>.|.|TRBV19|TRBJ1-3
TGTGCCAGTACCCTAATGAGACTCCAATCTGGAAACACCATATATTTT
CASTLMRLQSGNTIYF
>.|TRBD2|TRBV4-2|TRBJ2-7
TGTGCCAGCAGCCAAGATCCCCCTAGCGGGGAATCCTACGAGCAGTACTTC
CASSQDPPSGESYEQYF
>.|TRBD2|TRBV19|TRBJ2-7
TGTGCCAGTAGGTCACTAGCGGGTTCCTACGAGCAGTACTTC
CASRSLAGSYEQYF
>once|TRBD1|TRBV6-1|TRBJ1-1
TGTGCCAGCAGTGAAACAGGGGTATTGGGGGCTTTCTTT
CASSETGVLGAFF
>.|TRBD1|TRBV2|TRBJ1-1
TGTGCCAGCAGCGCAGGGGGGACGGGTGCTTTCTTT
CASSAGGTGAFF
>.|.|TRBV19|TRBJ2-5
TGTGCCAGTACTGGCGACAGCCAAGAGACCCAGTACTTC
CASTGDSQETQYF
>.|.|TRBV7-9|TRBJ2-3
TGTGCCAGCAGCCCGGGAACTGGAGGGGATACGCAGTATTTT
CASSPGTGGDTQYF
>few|.|TRBV20-1|TRBJ1-2
TGCAGTGCGAGTAACAGGAATGGCTATGGCTACACCTTC
CSASNRNGYGYTF
>.|.|TRBV5-6|TRBJ1-1
TGTGCCAGCAGCTTGAATCCTCGACAGGTGAACACTGAAGCTTTCTTT
CASSLNPRQVNTEAFF
>once|.|TRBV24-1|TRBJ1-1
TGTGCCACCACCACTCTGCCTCCTGAAGCTTTCTTT
CATTTLPPEAFF
>.|TRBD1|TRBV7-9|TRBJ1-6
TGTGCCAGCACCCGACAGGGTCCATCCAATTCACCCCTCCACTTT
CASTRQGPSNSPLHF
>.|TRBD1|TRBV7-2|TRBJ1-2
TGTGCCAGCAGCCCCTCGGACAGGCCTTGGGGCTACACCTTC
CASSPSDRPWGYTF
>few|.|TRBV23-1|TRBJ1-6
TGCGCCAGCAGCCAAAGAAAGCCGGGGGTCCTCCACTTT
CASSQRKPGVLHF
>.|TRBD2|TRBV10-2|TRBJ2-3
TGCGCCAGCTTCGGAACGGGGGGGCCTATAGATACGCAGTATTTT
CASFGTGGPIDTQYF
>.|TRBD2|TRBV3-1/TRBV3-2|TRBJ2-2
TGTGCCAGCTTATCTGGGGGGGACACCGGGGAGCTGTTTTTT
CASLSGGDTGELFF
>.|.|TRBV6-1|TRBJ1-1
TGTGCCAGCAGTGAACATCGCCTTCAGGTTTTCTTT
CASSEHRLQVFF
>.|TRBD2|TRBV19|TRBJ2-5
TGTGCCAGTAGTAACGGGGGAGGGGAAGGAGAGACCCAGTACTTC
CASSNGGGEGETQYF
>once|TRBD1|TRBV25-1|TRBJ2-2
TGTGCCAGCAGTGAATTCGGGACAGGGCAGACCGGGGAGCTGTTTTTT
CASSEFGTGQTGELFF
>few|.|TRBV5-1|TRBJ2-4
TGCGCCAGCAGCCGAGGGGGTGACATTCAGTACTTC
CASSRGGDIQYF
>few|TRBD1|TRBV6-6|TRBJ1-6
TGTGCCAGCAGTCAGGGGGCGTCGAATTCACCCCTCCACTTT
CASSQGASNSPLHF
>.|TRBD2|TRBV18|TRBJ2-1
TGTGCCAGCTCACCACGGGAGCGGGGGGGCTTCAGTGAGCAGTTCTTC
CASSPRERGGFSEQFF
>.|.|TRBV7-8|TRBJ2-6
TGTGCCAGCAGCTCCGAAAGGAAGCGGACTTACTCTGGGGCCAACGTCCTGACTTTC
CASSSERKRTYSGANVLTF
>.|.|TRBV5-5|TRBJ1-1
TGTGCCAGCAGCTCCGCCGGGGGGCAAGGGGGGAACACTGAAGCTTTCTTT
CASSSAGGQGGNTEAFF
>.|TRBD1|TRBV4-1|TRBJ1-2
TGCGCCAGCAGCCAAATCGGACAGGGCGACTATGGCTACACCTTC
CASSQIGQGDYGYTF
>.|TRBD1|TRBV5-6|TRBJ1-6
TGTGCCTGTCGACAGGGGGCAAATTCACCCCTCCACTTT
CACRQGANSPLHF
>.|.|TRBV27|TRBJ2-2
TGTGCCAGCAGGGCCCCTAGATCCACCGGGGAGCTGTTTTTT
CASRAPRSTGELFF
>.|TRBD1|TRBV5-1|TRBJ1-2
TGCGCCAGCAGCCCACAGGGGGCGCTGGATGGCTACACCTTC
CASSPQGALDGYTF